This T cell receptor (beta chain) was recovered during a study of OX40 agonist ivuxolimab in advanced cancers. Study-level background: Having had anti-PD-1, anti-PD-L1 or anti-CTLA-4 therapy before was allowed, and over 35% had some.

This clone was observed a single time. Its antigen is not known. The sample has other DNA sequences that encode this CDR3 too. General study results and limits: Expanded clones belonging to CD8+ T cells outnumbered, on average, those of CD4+.

After removal of 5 bases from V and 1 base from J, the junction contained 3 bases not matched to a gene. Germline values: CDR1 SGHRS, CDR2 YFSETQ. The CDR3 is made up of 15 amino acids. Here immunoSEQ multiplex PCR was the method, and the copy in TCRdb shows in-frame clones only, minus some. The table includes around 77,000 clones, around nine tenths detected once. The source material was CD4+ or CD8+ T cells sorted from blood, sampled in a trial of the OX40 agonist ivuxolimab. This TCR derives from an adult with an advanced solid tumor such as melanoma, head and neck, liver or kidney cancer. The chain employs TRBV5-1 and TRBJ2-3; TRBD2 agrees at 11 bases. DNA for the CDR3: TGCGCCAGCAGTCTTAGCGGGGGGGGCACAGATACGCAGTATTTT. This gives the protein CASSLSGGGTDTQYF.